A single sample gave rise to the 23 T cell receptor beta chains below, sequenced in a study of human thymus T cells. Resections removed during corrective heart surgery provided the thymus tissue used. Some clones are missing from TCRdb's copy, which holds only in-frame ones; the method was immunoSEQ multiplex PCR. The sample comprises tens of thousands of clones, 85% to 95% of which are singletons, and around 0.03% rests with the top ten. The sample was thymus tissue. The receptors were gathered from a girl in the first two years of life with a congenital heart defect but otherwise immunologically healthy.

The CDR3 protein is CASSLGPRNGYTDTQYF. Here the CDR3 DNA reads TGTGCCAGCAGTTTGGGACCCCGGAATGGGTACACAGATACGCAGTATTTT. The V gene is TRBV27, the J gene TRBJ2-3; either TRBD1 or TRBD2 may supply D (5 bases each). CDR1 MNHEY and CDR2 SMNVEV come from the germline V gene (reference sequence). Trimming removed 3 bases from V and 2 bases from J, with 18 bases in between. This CDR3 has 17 amino acids.

The chain uses TRBV9 and TRBJ2-5, with unresolved D. V gave up 3 bases and J gave up 5 bases, with 11 bases separating them. This CDR3 is built from 13 residues. CDR1 and CDR2 (germline): SGDLS, YYNGEE. The CDR3 DNA follows: TGTGCCAGCAGCGCCCCACATCGCGAGACCCAGTACTTC. Its protein is CASSAPHRETQYF.

In its sample, this clone was seen once. J is TRBJ2-3 and V is TRBV28; D is undetermined. The V gene lost 6 bases and the J gene lost 5 bases, with 18 bases spanning the gap. Germline CDR1 is MDHEN and CDR2 is SYDVKM. The CDR3 is 15 residues long. DNA for the CDR3: TGTGCCAGCAGACCTCACCCTTGCCCCGGAGATACGCAGTATTTT. This sequence encodes CASRPHPCPGDTQYF.

The sample holds one count of this clone. The genes are TRBV5-1 and TRBJ1-4; D perhaps matches TRBD1 (6 bases). The CDR3 totals 15 residues. V was clipped by 4 bases and J by 7 bases, with 17 bases between them. Germline V CDR1 and CDR2: SGHRS, YFSETQ. The CDR3 DNA reads TGCGCCAGCAGCGTACAGGGAGGGTTAGGTGAAAAACTGTTTTTT. It specifies CASSVQGGLGEKLFF.

V is TRBV29-1 and J is TRBJ2-7, with 12 positions matching TRBD2. Germline CDR1 reads SQVTM; CDR2 reads ANQGSEA. Trimming took 5 bases from V and 5 from J; bases not matched to a gene: 22. The CDR3 runs 19 residues. The CDR3 DNA sequence: TGCAGCGTTCGATCCCCCGGGACTAGCGGGTTGCGAGTTGGCGACGAGCAGTACTTC. Its protein is CSVRSPGTSGLRVGDEQYF.

The J gene is TRBJ2-3, the V gene TRBV18; D gene ambiguous. The V gene's germline CDR1 is KGHSH and CDR2 LQKENI. The CDR3 is 15 residues long. V gave up 6 bases and J gave up 6 bases, with 19 bases separating them. CDR3 sequence (DNA): TGTGCCAGCTCCCAATTGACAACCACTATCGATACGCAGTATTTT. This gives the protein CASSQLTTTIDTQYF.

The V and J genes are TRBV4-1 and TRBJ2-7, with D perhaps assigned TRBD1 or TRBD2 (7 bases each). The CDR3 contains 15 residues. Germline CDR1 reads MGHRA; CDR2 reads YSYEKL. The V and J ends lost 0 bases and 7 bases respectively, with 16 bases between them. Here the CDR3 DNA reads TGCGCCAGCAGCCAAGATCCAGCGGGACAGAGGGAGCAGTACTTC. Protein product: CASSQDPAGQREQYF.

The V call is TRBV28, the J call TRBJ2-4, with TRBD1 as a possible D gene (6 bases). The germline gives CDR1 MDHEN, CDR2 SYDVKM. V shed 3 bases and J shed 2 bases, with 20 bases lying between them. CDR3 size: 18 residues. The CDR3 protein is CASSLSRQEGVTKNIQYF. The CDR3 DNA reads as TGTGCCAGCAGTTTGTCTCGACAGGAAGGGGTAACCAAAAACATTCAGTACTTC. Filled out from reference TRBV28 and TRBJ2-4, the complete variable domain reads DVKVTQSSRYLVKRTGEKVFLECVQDMDHENMFWYRQDPGLGLRLIYFSYDVKMKEKGDIPEGYSVSREKKERFSLILESASTNQTSMYLCASSLSRQEGVTKNIQYFGAGTRLSVL.

The chain combines TRBV7-2 with TRBJ2-7; 12 bases are a match to TRBD2. The V segment lost 2 bases and the J segment 4 bases; nucleotides outside the gene matches: 12. Germline CDR1 is SGHTA and CDR2 is FQGNSA. This CDR3 has 18 residues. CDR3 sequence: CASSLRRLAGGSRYEQYF. CDR3 DNA sequence: TGTGCCAGCAGCTTAAGGCGGCTAGCGGGAGGGTCTAGGTACGAGCAGTACTTC.

The chain couples TRBV18 to TRBJ2-1; the match to TRBD1 covers 8 bases. This CDR3 region has 15 residues. J gave up 9 bases and V 0 bases, and 7 bases lay outside the gene matches. In germline, CDR1 is KGHSH, CDR2 LQKENI. The CDR3 DNA reads TGTGCCAGCTCACCACCCTATTGGACAGGGCCTGAGCAGTTCTTC. Protein: CASSPPYWTGPEQFF.

This chain connects TRBV7-2 to TRBJ2-5; the D gene could be TRBD1 or TRBD2 (5 bases each). The CDR3 covers 15 residues. Trimming shortened V by 1 base and J by 1 base, and 10 bases separated the two germline ends. CDR1 SGHTA and CDR2 FQGNSA come from the germline V gene. The CDR3 loop is CASSLGGRGQETQYF. The CDR3 DNA sequence: TGTGCCAGCAGCTTAGGGGGACGGGGCCAAGAGACCCAGTACTTC.

The chain recombines TRBV2 with TRBJ1-2, with a possible D match to TRBD1 (5 bases). Trimming cost V 7 bases and J 0 bases, with 9 bases left between them. CDR3 length: 13 amino acids. Germline V CDR1 and CDR2: SNHLY, FYNNEI. CDR3 loop: CASTGPPNYGYTF. The DNA of the CDR3 is TGTGCCAGCACAGGGCCTCCTAACTATGGCTACACCTTC.

The gene calls are TRBV4-3 and TRBJ2-7; D may be TRBD2 (5 bases). Germline V CDR1 and CDR2: LGHNA, YSLEER. The CDR3 extends over 14 amino acids. Between the trimmed V and J ends, which lost 0 bases and 6 bases, there was a span of 12 bases. CDR3 sequence: CASSQESGKGEQYF. CDR3 DNA sequence: TGCGCCAGCAGCCAAGAGTCCGGGAAGGGCGAGCAGTACTTC.

The CDR3 coding sequence is TGTGCCAGCATTAGCGGAGCCAGCACAGATACGCAGTATTTT. Residues: CASISGASTDTQYF. The chain couples TRBV19 to TRBJ2-3; D is perhaps TRBD2 (6 bases). The ends were cut back, 9 bases at V and 0 bases at J, with 13 bases in the middle. CDR1 LNHDA and CDR2 SQIVND come from the germline V gene (reference sequence). The CDR3 has 14 amino acids. The entire variable domain, with the rest obtained from reference TRBV19 and TRBJ2-3, is as follows: DGGITQSPKYLFRKEGQNVTLSCEQNLNHDAMYWYRQDPGQGLRLIYYSQIVNDFQKGDIAEGYSVSREKKESFPLTVTSAQKNPTAFYLCASISGASTDTQYFGPGTRLTVL.

The chain joins TRBV5-1 to TRBJ2-6, with D possibly being TRBD1 (5 bases). CDR1 and CDR2 from the germline V gene are SGHRS and YFSETQ. The V end was cut by 0 bases, the J end by 9 bases, with 16 bases between. CDR3 length: 16 amino acids. CDR3 in amino acids: CASSLETQGKGNVLTF. The CDR3 DNA follows: TGCGCCAGCAGCTTGGAAACCCAGGGAAAAGGCAACGTCCTGACTTTC. Combining the CDR3 with reference TRBV5-1 and TRBJ2-6 gives the whole variable domain KAGVTQTPRYLIKTRGQQVTLSCSPISGHRSVSWYQQTPGQGLQFLFEYFSETQRNKGNFPGRFSGRQFSNSRSEMNVSTLELGDSALYLCASSLETQGKGNVLTFGAGSRLTVL.

J is TRBJ1-5 and V is TRBV28; D may be TRBD1 (5 bases). The CDR3 is 17 residues long. CDR1 and CDR2 from the germline V gene are MDHEN and SYDVKM. V dropped 7 bases and J dropped 5 bases, with 24 bases sitting between them. The CDR3 protein is CASTCSHPGAVDQPQHF. In DNA, the CDR3 is TGTGCCAGCACATGTTCCCACCCCGGGGCCGTGGATCAGCCCCAGCATTTT.

CDR3 protein: CASSQGIGSTGELFF. The CDR3 DNA reads as TGTGCCAGCAGCCAGGGGATTGGAAGCACCGGGGAGCTGTTTTTT. The chain is built from TRBV28 and TRBJ2-2; D may be TRBD1 (6 bases). The ends were cut back, 6 bases at V and 4 bases at J, with 15 bases in the middle. Per the germline V gene, CDR1 is MDHEN and CDR2 is SYDVKM. This CDR3 has 15 amino acids. Full variable domain (missing parts from reference TRBV28 and TRBJ2-2): DVKVTQSSRYLVKRTGEKVFLECVQDMDHENMFWYRQDPGLGLRLIYFSYDVKMKEKGDIPEGYSVSREKKERFSLILESASTNQTSMYLCASSQGIGSTGELFFGEGSRLTVL.

The genes are TRBV7-9 and TRBJ1-3; maybe TRBD1 (6 bases). V was clipped by 5 bases and J by 2 bases, with 19 bases between them. The CDR3 runs 17 residues. Looked up from germline, CDR1 is SEHNR and CDR2 is FQNEAQ (reference sequence). This CDR3 is CASSQEGWGATGNTIYF. CDR3 nucleotides: TGTGCCAGCAGCCAAGAGGGATGGGGGGCAACTGGAAACACCATATATTTT.

The chain recombines TRBV7-6 with TRBJ2-1, with 8 bases fitting TRBD2. Germline assignment: CDR1 SGHVS and CDR2 FNYEAQ. With 3 bases clipped from V and 7 bases from J, the junction kept 8 bases outside the gene matches. The CDR3 is 15 residues long. The CDR3 is CASSFGTSGWNEQFF. The CDR3, as DNA: TGTGCCAGCAGCTTCGGGACTAGTGGATGGAATGAGCAGTTCTTC.

This clone has a handful of counts. This chain links TRBV6-5 with TRBJ2-7; 9 bases line up with TRBD1. The CDR3 is made up of 15 amino acids. Unmatched junction bases numbered 3, after V lost 0 bases and J lost 3 bases. Germline values: CDR1 MNHEY, CDR2 SVGAGI. The CDR3 nucleotides read TGTGCCAGCAGTTACTCCGGGACAGGGAGCTACGAGCAGTACTTC. Translating gives CASSYSGTGSYEQYF.

The V gene is TRBV28, the J gene TRBJ1-2; D may be TRBD1 (5 bases). Trimming cost V 6 bases and J 4 bases, with 30 bases left between them. The CDR3 is 19 residues long. The germline V gene encodes CDR1 MDHEN and CDR2 SYDVKM. The CDR3 DNA follows: TGTGCCAGCAGCGATCGCAGGGCGTCAGGGCAGTCCAGTATCTATGGCTACACCTTC. Its protein product is CASSDRRASGQSSIYGYTF.

In its sample, this clone was seen once. The rearrangement links TRBV5-6 to TRBJ2-1; D is unclear. V was shortened by 2 bases and J by 10 bases, with 16 bases between the two germline ends. CDR1 is SGHDT, CDR2 YYEEEE, per germline. This CDR3 has 14 amino acids. CDR3 nucleotides: TGTGCCAGCAGCTTAACTTCCCTAGTAAAGGAGCAGTTCTTC. It is translated as CASSLTSLVKEQFF.

The chain links TRBV15 to TRBJ2-2; 9 bases fit TRBD1. The V gene end was trimmed by 0 bases and the J gene end by 1 base; junction bases not matched to a gene: 12. The CDR3 covers 20 residues. Germline CDR1 and CDR2: LNHNV and YYDKDF (reference sequence). The CDR3 here is CATSRDGLEGQGQNTGELFF. DNA for the CDR3: TGTGCCACCAGCAGAGATGGCCTTGAGGGACAGGGTCAGAACACCGGGGAGCTGTTTTTT.